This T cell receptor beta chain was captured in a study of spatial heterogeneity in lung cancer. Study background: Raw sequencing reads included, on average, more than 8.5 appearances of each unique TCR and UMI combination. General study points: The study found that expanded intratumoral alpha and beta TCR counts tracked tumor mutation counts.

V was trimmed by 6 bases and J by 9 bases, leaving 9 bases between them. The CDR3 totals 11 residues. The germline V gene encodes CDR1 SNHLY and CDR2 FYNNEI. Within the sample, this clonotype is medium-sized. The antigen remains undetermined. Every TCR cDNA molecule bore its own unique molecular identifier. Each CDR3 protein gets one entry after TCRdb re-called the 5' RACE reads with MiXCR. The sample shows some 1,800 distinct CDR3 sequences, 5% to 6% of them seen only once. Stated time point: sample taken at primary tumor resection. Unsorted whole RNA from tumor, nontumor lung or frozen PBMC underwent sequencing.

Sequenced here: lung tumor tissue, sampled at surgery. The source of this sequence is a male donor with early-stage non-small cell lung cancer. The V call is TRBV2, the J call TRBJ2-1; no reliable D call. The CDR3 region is CASSDDFEQFF. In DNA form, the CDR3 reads TGTGCCAGCAGCGACGACTTTGAGCAGTTCTTC.